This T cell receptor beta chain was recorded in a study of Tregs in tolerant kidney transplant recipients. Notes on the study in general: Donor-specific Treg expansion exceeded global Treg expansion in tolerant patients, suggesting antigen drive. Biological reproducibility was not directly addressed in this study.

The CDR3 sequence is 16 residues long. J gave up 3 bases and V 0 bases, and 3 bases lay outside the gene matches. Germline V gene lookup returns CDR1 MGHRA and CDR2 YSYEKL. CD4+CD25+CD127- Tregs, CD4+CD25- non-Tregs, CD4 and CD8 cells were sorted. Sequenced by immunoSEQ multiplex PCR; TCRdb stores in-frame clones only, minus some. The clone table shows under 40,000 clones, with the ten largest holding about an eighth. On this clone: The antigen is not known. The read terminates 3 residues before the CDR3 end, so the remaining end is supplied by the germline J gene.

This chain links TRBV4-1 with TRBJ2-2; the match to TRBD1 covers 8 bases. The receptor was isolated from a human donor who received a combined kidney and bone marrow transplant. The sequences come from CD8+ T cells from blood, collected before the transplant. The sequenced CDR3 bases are TGCGCCAGCAGCCAAGATGGACAGGGTTACACCGGGGAG. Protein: CASSQDGQGYTGE. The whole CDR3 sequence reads CASSQDGQGYTGELFF.